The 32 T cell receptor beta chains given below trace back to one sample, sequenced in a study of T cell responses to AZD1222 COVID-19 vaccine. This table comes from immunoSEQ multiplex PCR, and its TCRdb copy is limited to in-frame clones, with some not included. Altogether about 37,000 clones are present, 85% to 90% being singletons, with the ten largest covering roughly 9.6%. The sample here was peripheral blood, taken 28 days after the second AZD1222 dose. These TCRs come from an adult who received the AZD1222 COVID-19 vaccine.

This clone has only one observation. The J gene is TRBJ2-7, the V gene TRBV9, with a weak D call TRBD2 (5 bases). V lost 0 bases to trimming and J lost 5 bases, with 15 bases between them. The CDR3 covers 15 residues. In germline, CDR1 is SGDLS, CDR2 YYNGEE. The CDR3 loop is CASSVDLARGDEQYF. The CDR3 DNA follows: TGTGCCAGCAGCGTAGATCTAGCAAGAGGTGACGAGCAGTACTTC. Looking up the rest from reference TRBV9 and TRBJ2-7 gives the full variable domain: DSGVTQTPKHLITATGQRVTLRCSPRSGDLSVYWYQQSLDQGLQFLIQYYNGEERAKGNILERFSAQQFPDLHSELNLSSLELGDSALYFCASSVDLARGDEQYFGPGTRLTVT.

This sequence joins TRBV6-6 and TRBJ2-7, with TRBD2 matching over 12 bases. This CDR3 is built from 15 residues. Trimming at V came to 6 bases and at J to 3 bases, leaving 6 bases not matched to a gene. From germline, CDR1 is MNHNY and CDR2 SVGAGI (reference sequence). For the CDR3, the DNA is TGTGCCAGCAGCTTCACTAGCGGGAGGCTCTACGAGCAGTACTTC. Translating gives CASSFTSGRLYEQYF.

In nucleotides, the CDR3 is TGTGCCAGTAGTATGGGTCGGGGGAAGGAAAACACCATATATTTT. Residues: CASSMGRGKENTIYF. The rearrangement links TRBV19 to TRBJ1-3, with D tentatively TRBD1 (5 bases). Germline V CDR1 and CDR2: LNHDA, SQIVND (reference sequence). Trimming took off 3 bases at V and 6 bases at J, with 15 bases between the two ends. The CDR3 loop spans 15 amino acids.

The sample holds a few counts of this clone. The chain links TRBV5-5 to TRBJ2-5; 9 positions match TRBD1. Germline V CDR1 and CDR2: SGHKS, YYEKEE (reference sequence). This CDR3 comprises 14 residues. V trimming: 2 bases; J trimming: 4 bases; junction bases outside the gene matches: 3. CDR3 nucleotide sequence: TGTGCCAGCAGCTTTATGGACAGGGGAGAGACCCAGTACTTC. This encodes CASSFMDRGETQYF.

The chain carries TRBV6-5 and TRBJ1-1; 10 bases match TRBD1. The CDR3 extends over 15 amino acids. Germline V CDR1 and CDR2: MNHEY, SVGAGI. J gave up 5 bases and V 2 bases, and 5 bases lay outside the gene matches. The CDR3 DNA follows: TGTGCCAGCAGTTACCTCGGGACAGGGGAAACTGAAGCTTTCTTT. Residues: CASSYLGTGETEAFF.

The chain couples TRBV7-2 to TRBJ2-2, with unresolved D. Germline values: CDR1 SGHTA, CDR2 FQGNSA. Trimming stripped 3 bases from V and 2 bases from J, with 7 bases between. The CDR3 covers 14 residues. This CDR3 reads CASSFLGNTGELFF. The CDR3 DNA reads TGTGCCAGCAGCTTCCTAGGCAACACCGGGGAGCTGTTTTTT.

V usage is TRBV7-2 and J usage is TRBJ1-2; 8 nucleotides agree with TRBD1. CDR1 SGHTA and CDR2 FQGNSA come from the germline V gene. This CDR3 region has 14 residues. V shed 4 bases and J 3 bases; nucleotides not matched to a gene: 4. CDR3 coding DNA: TGTGCCAGCAGCTCCCAGACAGGGGACTATGGCTACACCTTC. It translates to CASSSQTGDYGYTF.

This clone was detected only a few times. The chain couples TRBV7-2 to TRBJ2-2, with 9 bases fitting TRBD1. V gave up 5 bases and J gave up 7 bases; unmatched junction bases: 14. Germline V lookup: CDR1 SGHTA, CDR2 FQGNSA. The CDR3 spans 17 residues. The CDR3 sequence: CASSPQGARMWFGELFF. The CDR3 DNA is TGTGCCAGCAGCCCACAGGGGGCGCGGATGTGGTTCGGGGAGCTGTTTTTT. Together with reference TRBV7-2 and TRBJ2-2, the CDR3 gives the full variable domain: GAGVSQSPSNKVTEKGKDVELRCDPISGHTALYWYRQSLGQGLEFLIYFQGNSAPDKSGLPSDRFSAERTGGSVSTLTIQRTQQEDSAVYLCASSPQGARMWFGELFFGEGSRLTVL.

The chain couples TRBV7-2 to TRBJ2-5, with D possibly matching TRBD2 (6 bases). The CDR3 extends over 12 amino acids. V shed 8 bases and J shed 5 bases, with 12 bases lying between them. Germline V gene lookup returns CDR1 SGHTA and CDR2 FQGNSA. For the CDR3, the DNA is TGTGCCAGCGGGGAGGCGGTGGAGACCCAGTACTTC. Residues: CASGEAVETQYF.

CDR3 coding DNA: TGCAGCGGCCTACAGGGGGCCAACACTGAAGCTTTCTTT. Translated, it gives CSGLQGANTEAFF. The rearrangement joins TRBV29-1 to TRBJ1-1, with 9 bases that match TRBD1. The CDR3 contains 13 residues. Unmatched junction bases numbered 5, after V lost 7 bases and J lost 2 bases. From germline, CDR1 is SQVTM and CDR2 ANQGSEA.

CDR3 amino acids: CASSYSGGGNTGELFF. As DNA, the CDR3 is TGTGCCAGCAGTTACTCGGGCGGGGGGAACACCGGGGAGCTGTTTTTT. The gene calls are TRBV6-5 and TRBJ2-2, with 7 bases matching TRBD2. The length of the CDR3 is 16 residues. V dropped 0 bases and J dropped 1; count of bases not matched to a gene: 2. Germline CDR1 MNHEY, CDR2 SVGAGI.

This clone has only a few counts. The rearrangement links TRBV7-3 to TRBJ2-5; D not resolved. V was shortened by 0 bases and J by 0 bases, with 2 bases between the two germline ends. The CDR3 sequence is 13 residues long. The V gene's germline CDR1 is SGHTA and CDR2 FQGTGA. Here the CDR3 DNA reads TGTGCCAGCAGCTTAACGTACCAAGAGACCCAGTACTTC. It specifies CASSLTYQETQYF.

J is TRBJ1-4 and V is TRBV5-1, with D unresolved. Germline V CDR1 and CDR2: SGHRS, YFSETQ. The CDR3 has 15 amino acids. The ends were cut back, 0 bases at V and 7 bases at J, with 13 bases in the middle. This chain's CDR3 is CASSLEPSVSEKLFF. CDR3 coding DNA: TGCGCCAGCAGCTTGGAGCCGAGTGTAAGTGAAAAACTGTTTTTT.

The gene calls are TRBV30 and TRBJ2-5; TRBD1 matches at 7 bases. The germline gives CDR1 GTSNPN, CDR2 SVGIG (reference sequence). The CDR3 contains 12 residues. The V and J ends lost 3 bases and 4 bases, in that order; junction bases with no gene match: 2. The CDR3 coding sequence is TGTGCCTGGAGGGACAGGTCAGAGACCCAGTACTTC. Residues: CAWRDRSETQYF. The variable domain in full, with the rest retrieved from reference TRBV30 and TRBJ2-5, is SQTIHQWPATLVQPVGSPLSLECTVEGTSNPNLYWYRQAAGRGLQLLFYSVGIGQISSEVPQNLSASRPQDRQFILSSKKLLLSDSGFYLCAWRDRSETQYFGPGTRLLVL.

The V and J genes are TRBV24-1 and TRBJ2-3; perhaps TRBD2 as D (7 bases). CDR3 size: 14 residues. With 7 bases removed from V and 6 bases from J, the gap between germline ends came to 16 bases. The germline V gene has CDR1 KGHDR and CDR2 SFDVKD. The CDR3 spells CATREGGVSDTQYF. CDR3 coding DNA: TGTGCCACCAGAGAAGGGGGGGTTTCGGATACGCAGTATTTT.

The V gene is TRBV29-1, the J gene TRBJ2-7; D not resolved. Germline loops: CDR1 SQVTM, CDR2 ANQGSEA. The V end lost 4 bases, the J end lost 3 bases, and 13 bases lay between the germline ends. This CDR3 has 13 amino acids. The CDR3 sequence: CSVVGSAVYEQYF. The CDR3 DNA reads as TGCAGCGTTGTGGGGTCCGCCGTCTACGAGCAGTACTTC.

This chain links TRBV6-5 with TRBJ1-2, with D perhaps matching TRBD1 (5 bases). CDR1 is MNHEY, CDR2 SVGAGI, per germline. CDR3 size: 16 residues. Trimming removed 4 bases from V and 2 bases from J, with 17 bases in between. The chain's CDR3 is CASSSKALQENYGYTF. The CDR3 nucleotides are TGTGCCAGCAGTTCTAAGGCCTTACAGGAGAACTATGGCTACACCTTC.

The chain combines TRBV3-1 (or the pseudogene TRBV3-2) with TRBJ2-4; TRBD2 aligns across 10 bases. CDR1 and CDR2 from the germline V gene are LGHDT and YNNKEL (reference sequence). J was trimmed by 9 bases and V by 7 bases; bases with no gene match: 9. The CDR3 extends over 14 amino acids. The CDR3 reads CASNPSGRGAIQYF. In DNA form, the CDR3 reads TGTGCCAGCAACCCCAGCGGGAGGGGCGCCATTCAGTACTTC.

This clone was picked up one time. The CDR3 region is CASSANMNTEAFF. The CDR3 DNA sequence: TGTGCCAGCAGTGCCAACATGAACACTGAAGCTTTCTTT. V gene TRBV6-4 combines with J gene TRBJ1-1, with D unresolved. CDR3 length: 13 amino acids. Trimming cost V 4 bases and J 0 bases, with 6 bases left between them. Germline loops: CDR1 MRHNA, CDR2 SNTAGT.

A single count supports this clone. CDR3 sequence: CAWSVRSLTGGYEQYF. The CDR3 coding sequence is TGTGCCTGGAGTGTACGGTCTTTAACAGGGGGCTACGAGCAGTACTTC. This chain joins TRBV30 and TRBJ2-7; 8 bases agree with TRBD1. The CDR3 extends over 16 amino acids. Per the germline V gene, CDR1 is GTSNPN and CDR2 is SVGIG (reference sequence). Trimming removed 0 bases from V and 3 bases from J; junction bases left unmatched: 10.

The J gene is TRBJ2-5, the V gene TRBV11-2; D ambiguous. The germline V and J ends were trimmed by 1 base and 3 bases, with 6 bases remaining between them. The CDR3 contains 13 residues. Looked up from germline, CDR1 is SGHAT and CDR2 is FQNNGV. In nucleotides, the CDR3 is TGTGCCAGCAGCTTAGTTAGGAAAGAGACCCAGTACTTC. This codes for CASSLVRKETQYF. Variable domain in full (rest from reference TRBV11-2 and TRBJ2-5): EAGVAQSPRYKIIEKRQSVAFWCNPISGHATLYWYQQILGQGPKLLIQFQNNGVVDDSQLPKDRFSAERLKGVDSTLKIQPAKLEDSAVYLCASSLVRKETQYFGPGTRLLVL.

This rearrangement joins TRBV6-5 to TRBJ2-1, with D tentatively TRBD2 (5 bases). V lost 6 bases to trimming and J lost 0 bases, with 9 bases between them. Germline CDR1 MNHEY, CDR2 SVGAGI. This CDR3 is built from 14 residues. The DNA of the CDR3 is TGTGCCAGCAGAGCAGCGGACTCCTACAATGAGCAGTTCTTC. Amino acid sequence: CASRAADSYNEQFF.

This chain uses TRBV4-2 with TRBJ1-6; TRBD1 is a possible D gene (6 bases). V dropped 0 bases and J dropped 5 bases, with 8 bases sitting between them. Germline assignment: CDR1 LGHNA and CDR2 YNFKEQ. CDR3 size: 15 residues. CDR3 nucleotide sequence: TGTGCCAGCAGCCAAGAAGGGACACATAATTCACCCCTCCACTTT. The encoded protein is CASSQEGTHNSPLHF.

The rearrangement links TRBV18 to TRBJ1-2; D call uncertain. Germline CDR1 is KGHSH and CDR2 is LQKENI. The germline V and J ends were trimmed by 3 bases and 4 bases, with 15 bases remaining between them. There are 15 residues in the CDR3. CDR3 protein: CASSPETYRAYGYTF. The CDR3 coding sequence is TGTGCCAGCTCACCTGAAACGTATCGGGCCTATGGCTACACCTTC.

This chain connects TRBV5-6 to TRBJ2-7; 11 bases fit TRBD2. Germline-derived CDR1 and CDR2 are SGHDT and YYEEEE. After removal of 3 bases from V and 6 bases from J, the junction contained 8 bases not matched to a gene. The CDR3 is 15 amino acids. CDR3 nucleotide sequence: TGTGCCAGCAGCTCGAGTGTAGCGGGAGGGGCCGAGCAGTACTTC. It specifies CASSSSVAGGAEQYF. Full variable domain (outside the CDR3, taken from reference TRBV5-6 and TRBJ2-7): DAGVTQSPTHLIKTRGQQVTLRCSPKSGHDTVSWYQQALGQGPQFIFQYYEEEERQRGNFPDRFSGHQFPNYSSELNVNALLLGDSALYLCASSSSVAGGAEQYFGPGTRLTVT.

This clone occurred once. CDR3 protein: CASSIRRTEAFF. In nucleotides, the CDR3 is TGTGCCAGTAGTATCCGAAGGACTGAAGCTTTCTTT. The chain links TRBV19 to TRBJ1-1; no firm D call. The V and J ends lost 3 bases and 5 bases respectively, with 7 bases between them. This CDR3 contains 12 residues. From germline, CDR1 is LNHDA and CDR2 SQIVND (reference sequence).

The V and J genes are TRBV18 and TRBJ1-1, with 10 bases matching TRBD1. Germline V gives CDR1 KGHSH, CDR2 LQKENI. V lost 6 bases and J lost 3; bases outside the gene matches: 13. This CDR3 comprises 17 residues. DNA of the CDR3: TGTGCCAGCTCGGCGCTCCGGGACAGGGGTTTGGACACTGAAGCTTTCTTT. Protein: CASSALRDRGLDTEAFF.

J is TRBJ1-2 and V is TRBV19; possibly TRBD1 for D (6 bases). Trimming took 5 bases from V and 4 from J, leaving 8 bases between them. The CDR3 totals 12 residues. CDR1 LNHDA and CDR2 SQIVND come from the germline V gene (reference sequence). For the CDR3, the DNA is TGTGCCAGTAGTGTACAGGGCTATGGCTACACCTTC. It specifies CASSVQGYGYTF.

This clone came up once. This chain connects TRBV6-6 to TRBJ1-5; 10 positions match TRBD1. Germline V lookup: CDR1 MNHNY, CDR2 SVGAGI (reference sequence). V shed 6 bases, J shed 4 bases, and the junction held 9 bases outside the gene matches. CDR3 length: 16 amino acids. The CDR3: CASRSGTGEGNQPQHF. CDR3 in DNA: TGTGCCAGCAGGTCCGGGACAGGGGAAGGAAATCAGCCCCAGCATTTT.

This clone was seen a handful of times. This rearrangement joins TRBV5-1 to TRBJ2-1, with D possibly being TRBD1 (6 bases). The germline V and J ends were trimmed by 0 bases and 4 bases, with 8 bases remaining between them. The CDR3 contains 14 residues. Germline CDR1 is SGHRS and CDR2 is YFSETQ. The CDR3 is CASSLGGRYNEQFF. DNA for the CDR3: TGCGCCAGCAGCTTGGGGGGGCGGTACAATGAGCAGTTCTTC.

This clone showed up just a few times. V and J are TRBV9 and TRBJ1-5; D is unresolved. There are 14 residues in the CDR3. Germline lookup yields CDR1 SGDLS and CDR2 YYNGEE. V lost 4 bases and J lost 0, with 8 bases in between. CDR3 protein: CASSTQDSNQPQHF. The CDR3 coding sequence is TGTGCCAGCAGCACGCAGGATAGCAATCAGCCCCAGCATTTT.

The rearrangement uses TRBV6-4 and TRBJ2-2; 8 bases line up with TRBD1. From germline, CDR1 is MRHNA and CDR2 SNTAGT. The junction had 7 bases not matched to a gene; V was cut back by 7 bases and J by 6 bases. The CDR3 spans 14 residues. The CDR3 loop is CASTRTGGAGELFF. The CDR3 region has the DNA TGTGCCAGCACCCGCACAGGGGGTGCCGGGGAGCTGTTTTTT.